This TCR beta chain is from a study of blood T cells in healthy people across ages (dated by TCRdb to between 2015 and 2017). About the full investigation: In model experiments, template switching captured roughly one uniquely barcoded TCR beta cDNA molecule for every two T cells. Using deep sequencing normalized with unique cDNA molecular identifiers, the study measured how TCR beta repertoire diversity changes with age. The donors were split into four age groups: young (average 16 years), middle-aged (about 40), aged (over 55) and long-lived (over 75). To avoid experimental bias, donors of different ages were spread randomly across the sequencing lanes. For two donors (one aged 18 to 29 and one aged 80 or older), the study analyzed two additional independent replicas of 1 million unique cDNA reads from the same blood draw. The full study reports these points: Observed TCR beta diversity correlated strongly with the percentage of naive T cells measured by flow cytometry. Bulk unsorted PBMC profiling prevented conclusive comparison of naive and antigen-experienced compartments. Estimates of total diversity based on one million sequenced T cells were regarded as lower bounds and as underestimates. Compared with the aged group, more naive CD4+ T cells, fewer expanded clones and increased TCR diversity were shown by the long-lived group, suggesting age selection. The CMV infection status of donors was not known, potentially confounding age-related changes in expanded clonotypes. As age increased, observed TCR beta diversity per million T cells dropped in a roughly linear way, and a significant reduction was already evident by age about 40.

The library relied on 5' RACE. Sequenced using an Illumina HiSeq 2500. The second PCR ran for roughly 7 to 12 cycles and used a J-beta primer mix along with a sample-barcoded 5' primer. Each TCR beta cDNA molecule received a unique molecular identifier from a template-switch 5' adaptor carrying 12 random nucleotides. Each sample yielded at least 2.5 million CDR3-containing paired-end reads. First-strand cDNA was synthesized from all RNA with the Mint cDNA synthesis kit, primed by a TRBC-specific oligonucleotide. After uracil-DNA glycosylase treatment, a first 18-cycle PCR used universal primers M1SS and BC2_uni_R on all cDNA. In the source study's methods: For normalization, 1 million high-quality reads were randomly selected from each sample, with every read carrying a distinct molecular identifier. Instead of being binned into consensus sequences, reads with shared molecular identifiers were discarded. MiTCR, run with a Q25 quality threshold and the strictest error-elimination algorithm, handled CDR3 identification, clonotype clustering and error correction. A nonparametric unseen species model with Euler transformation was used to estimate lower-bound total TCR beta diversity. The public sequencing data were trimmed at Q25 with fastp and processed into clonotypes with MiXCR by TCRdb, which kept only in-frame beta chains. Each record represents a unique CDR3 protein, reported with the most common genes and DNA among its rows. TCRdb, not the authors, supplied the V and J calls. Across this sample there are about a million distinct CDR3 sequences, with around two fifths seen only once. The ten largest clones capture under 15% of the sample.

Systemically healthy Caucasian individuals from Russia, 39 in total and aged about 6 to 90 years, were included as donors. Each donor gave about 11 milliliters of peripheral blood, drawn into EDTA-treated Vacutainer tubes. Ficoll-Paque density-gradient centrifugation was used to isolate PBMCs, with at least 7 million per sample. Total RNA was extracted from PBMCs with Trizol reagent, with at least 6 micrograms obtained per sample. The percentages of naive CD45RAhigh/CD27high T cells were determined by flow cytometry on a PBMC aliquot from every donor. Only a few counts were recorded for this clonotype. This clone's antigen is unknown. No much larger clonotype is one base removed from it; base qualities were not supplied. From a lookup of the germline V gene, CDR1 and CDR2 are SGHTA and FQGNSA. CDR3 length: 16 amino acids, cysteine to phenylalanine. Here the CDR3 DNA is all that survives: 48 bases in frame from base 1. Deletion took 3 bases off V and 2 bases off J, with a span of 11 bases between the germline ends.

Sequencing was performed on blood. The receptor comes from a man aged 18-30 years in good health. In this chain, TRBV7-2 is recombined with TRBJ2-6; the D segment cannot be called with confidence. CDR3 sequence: CASSLDGKPGANVLTF. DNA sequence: TGTGCCAGCAGCTTGGACGGAAAGCCTGGGGCCAACGTCCTGACTTTC.